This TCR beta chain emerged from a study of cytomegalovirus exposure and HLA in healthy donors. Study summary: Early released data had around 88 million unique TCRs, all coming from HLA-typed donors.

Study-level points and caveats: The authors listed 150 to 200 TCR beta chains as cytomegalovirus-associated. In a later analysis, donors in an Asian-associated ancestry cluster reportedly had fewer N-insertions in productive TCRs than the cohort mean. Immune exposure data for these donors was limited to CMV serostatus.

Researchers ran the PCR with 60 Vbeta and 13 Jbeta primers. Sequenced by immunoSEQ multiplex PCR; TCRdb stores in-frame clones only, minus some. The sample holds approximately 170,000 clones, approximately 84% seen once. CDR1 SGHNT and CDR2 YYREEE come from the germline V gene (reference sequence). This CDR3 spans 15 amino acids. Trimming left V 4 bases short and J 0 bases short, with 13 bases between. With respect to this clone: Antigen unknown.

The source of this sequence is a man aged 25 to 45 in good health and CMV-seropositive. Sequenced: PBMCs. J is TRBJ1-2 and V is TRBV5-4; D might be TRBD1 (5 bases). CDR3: CASSQDSIANYGYTF. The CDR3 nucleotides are TGTGCCAGCAGCCAAGACAGTATCGCTAACTATGGCTACACCTTC.